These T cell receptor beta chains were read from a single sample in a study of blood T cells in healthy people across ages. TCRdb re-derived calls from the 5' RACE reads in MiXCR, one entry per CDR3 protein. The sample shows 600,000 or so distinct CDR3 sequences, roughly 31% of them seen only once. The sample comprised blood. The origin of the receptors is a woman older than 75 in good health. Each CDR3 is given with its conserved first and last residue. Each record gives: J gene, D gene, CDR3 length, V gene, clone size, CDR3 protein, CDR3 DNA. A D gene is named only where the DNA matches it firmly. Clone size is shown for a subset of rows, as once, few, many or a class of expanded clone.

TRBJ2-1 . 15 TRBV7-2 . CASSPLGGGYNEQFF TGTGCCAGCAGCCCACTAGGGGGAGGATACAATGAGCAGTTCTTT
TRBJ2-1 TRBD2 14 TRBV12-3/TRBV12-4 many CASSLGGGPREQFF TGTGCCAGCAGTTTAGGCGGGGGGCCGAGGGAGCAGTTCTTC
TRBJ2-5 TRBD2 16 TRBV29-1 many CSVLFGLAGGQETQYF TGCAGCGTTCTGTTTGGACTAGCGGGGGGCCAAGAGACCCAGTACTTC
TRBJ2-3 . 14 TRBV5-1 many CASSAQGGADTQYF TGCGCCAGCAGCGCCCAGGGGGGTGCAGATACGCAGTATTTT
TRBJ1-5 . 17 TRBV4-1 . CASSPDAGTEVNQPQHF TGCGCCAGCAGCCCTGACGCCGGGACGGAAGTAAATCAGCCCCAGCATTTT
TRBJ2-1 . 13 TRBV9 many CASSVATYNEQFF TGTGCCAGCAGCGTAGCAACCTACAATGAGCAGTTCTTC
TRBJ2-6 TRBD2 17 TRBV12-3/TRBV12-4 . CASSPGTSGSGANVLTF TGTGCCAGCAGTCCCGGGACTAGCGGTTCTGGGGCCAACGTCCTGACTTTC
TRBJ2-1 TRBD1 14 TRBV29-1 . CSVQDRAFYNEQFF TGCAGCGTTCAGGACAGGGCTTTCTACAATGAGCAGTTCTTC
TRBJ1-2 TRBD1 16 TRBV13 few CASSLGGTGGSYGYTF TGTGCCAGCAGCTTAGGGGGGACAGGGGGATCCTATGGCTACACCTTC
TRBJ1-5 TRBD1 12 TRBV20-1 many CSARQGFQPQHF TGCAGTGCCCGACAGGGGTTTCAGCCCCAGCATTTT
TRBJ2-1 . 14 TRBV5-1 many CASSEQISYNEQFF TGCGCCAGCAGCGAACAGATCTCCTACAATGAGCAGTTCTTC
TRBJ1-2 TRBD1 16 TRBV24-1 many CATSEGTGASPDGYTF TGTGCCACCAGTGAAGGGACAGGGGCTTCCCCGGATGGCTACACCTTC
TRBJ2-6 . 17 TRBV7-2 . CATYKRSTGTGANVLTF TGTGCCACCTACAAACGATCGACGGGGACTGGGGCCAACGTCCTGACTTTC
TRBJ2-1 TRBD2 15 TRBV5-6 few CASSLGGRADNEQFF TGTGCCAGCAGCTTGGGCGGGAGGGCCGACAATGAGCAGTTCTTC
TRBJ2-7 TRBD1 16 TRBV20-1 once CSARALGQGIPYEQYF TGCAGTGCTAGAGCCTTAGGACAGGGGATCCCCTACGAGCAGTACTTC
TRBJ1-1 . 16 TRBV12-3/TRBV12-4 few CASSPEEALGGTEAFF TGTGCCAGCAGTCCGGAGGAGGCCCTCGGAGGCACTGAAGCTTTCTTT
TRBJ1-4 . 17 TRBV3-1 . CASSQGGGMTTNEKLFF TGTGCCAGCAGCCAGGGCGGGGGGATGACAACTAATGAAAAACTGTTTTTT
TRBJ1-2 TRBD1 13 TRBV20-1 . CSASPDRWDGYTF TGCAGTGCTAGCCCGGACAGGTGGGATGGCTACACCTTC
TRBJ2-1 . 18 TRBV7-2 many CASSLGRRKGGPYNEQFF TGTGCCAGCAGCTTAGGGCGACGTAAGGGGGGGCCGTACAATGAGCAGTTCTTC
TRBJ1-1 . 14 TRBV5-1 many CASSSAGSNTEAFF TGCGCCAGCAGCTCCGCCGGTTCGAACACTGAAGCTTTCTTT
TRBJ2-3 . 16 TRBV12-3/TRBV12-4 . CASSSQHRVLTDTQYF TGTGCCAGCAGCTCTCAGCACAGGGTGCTCACAGATACGCAGTATTTT
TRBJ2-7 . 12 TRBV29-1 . CSVEDLRDEQYF TGCAGCGTTGAAGATCTAAGGGACGAGCAGTACTTC
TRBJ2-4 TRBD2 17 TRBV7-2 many CASSRTSGGLAKNIQYF TGTGCCAGCAGTCGGACTAGCGGGGGGCTAGCCAAAAACATTCAGTACTTC
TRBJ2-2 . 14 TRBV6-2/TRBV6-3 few CAMRGGANTGELFF TGTGCCATGAGAGGGGGAGCGAACACCGGGGAGCTGTTTTTT
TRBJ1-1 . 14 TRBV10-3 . CAISSRDENTEAFF TGTGCCATCAGCAGTCGGGACGAGAACACTGAAGCTTTCTTT
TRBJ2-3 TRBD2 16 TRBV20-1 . CSARDPSGVSTDTQYF TGCAGTGCTAGAGACCCTAGCGGGGTTAGCACAGATACGCAGTATTTT
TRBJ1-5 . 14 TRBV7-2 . CASSSTGGNGPQHF TGTGCCAGCAGCTCCACTGGGGGCAACGGGCCCCAGCATTTT
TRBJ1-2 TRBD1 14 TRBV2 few CASTVGQGAAGYTF TGTGCCAGCACCGTTGGGCAGGGGGCGGCTGGCTACACCTTC
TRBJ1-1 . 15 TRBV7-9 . CASSLGGIENTEAFF TGTGCCAGCAGCCTAGGTGGCATCGAGAACACTGAAGCTTTCTTT
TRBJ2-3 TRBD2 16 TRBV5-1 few CASSWGSGGAADTQYF TGCGCCAGCAGCTGGGGTAGCGGGGGGGCGGCAGATACGCAGTATTTT
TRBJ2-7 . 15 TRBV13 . CASSSMGRDSYEQYF TGTGCCAGCAGCTCCATGGGCAGGGACTCCTACGAGCAGTACTTC
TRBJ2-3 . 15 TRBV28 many CASSPPWRDTDTQYF TGTGCCAGCAGTCCCCCATGGCGCGACACAGATACGCAGTATTTT
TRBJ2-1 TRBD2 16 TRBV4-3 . CASSQGTSGTYNEQFF TGCGCCAGCAGCCAAGGGACTAGCGGGACCTACAATGAGCAGTTCTTC
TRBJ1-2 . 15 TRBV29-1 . CSVGAFSDRNYGYTF TGCAGCGTTGGAGCCTTCTCGGACAGAAACTATGGCTACACCTTC